Sequencing of this T cell receptor beta chain was carried out in a study of blood T cell repertoires in COVID-19. Study-wide context: COVID-19 samples, acute and convalescent, were from the United States, Italy and Spain.

The germline CDR1 and CDR2 sequences are MNHGY and SVAAGI. The CDR3 consists of 11 residues. Of note for this clone: The junction departs from germline at one end; a sequencing error may be responsible.

TCRdb's copy holds only in-frame clones and misses some; the assay was immunoSEQ multiplex PCR. The sample holds about 110,000 clones, 70% to 80% seen once. Sequenced material: peripheral blood. This sequence was found in a woman aged 60-70 years with acute or convalescent COVID-19. This rearrangement joins TRBV6-9 to TRBJ1-5; D remains ambiguous. The CDR3 sequence: CASRYTITANF. As DNA, the CDR3 is TGTGCCAGCCGTTACACTATTACCGCCAATTTT.